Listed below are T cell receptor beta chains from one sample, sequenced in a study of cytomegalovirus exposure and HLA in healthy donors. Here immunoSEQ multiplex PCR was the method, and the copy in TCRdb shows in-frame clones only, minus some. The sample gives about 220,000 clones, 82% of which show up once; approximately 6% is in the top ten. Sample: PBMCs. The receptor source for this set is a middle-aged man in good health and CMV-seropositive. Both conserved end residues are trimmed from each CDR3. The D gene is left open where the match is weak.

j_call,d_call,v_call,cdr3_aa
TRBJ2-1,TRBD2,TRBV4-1,ASSQDELAVSSYNEQF
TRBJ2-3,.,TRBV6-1,ASSEAVGRGTDTQY
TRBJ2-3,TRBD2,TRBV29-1,SDWKGTSATDTQY
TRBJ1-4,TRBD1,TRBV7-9,ASSPGTGAEKLF
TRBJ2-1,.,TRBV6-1,ASSEFAQGGLAPYNTNNEQF
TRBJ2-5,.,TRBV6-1,ASSELGSTKTQY
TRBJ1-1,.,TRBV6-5,ASSYGPGGTEAF
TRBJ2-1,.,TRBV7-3,ASSLKPPTEHGNNEQF
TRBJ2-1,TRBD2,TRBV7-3,ASSGTRDSNEQF
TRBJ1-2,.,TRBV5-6,ASSPGLSLGGYT
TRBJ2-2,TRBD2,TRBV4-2,ASSQDSGRATGELF
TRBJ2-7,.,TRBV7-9,ASSSLRQGGYEQY
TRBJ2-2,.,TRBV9,ASTKERGNTGELF
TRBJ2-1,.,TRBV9,ASSVAIMNEQF
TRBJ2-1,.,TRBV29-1,SFRTDFNEQF
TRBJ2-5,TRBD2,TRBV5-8,ASSWGLARETQY
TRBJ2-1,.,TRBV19,ASSIIRELVNEQF
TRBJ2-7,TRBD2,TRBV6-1,ASSELAGGSYEQY
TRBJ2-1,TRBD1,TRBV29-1,SVGTGNNEQF
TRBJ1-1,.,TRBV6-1,ASSEVANTEAF
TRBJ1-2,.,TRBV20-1,SAREGGGYT
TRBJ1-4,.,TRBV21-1,ASPGEKLF
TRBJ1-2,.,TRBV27,ASSFRGSYGYT
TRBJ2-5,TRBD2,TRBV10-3,ARSGLAGQETQY
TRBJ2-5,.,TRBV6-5,ASSEFRIRY
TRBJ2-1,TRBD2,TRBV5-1,ASSRGLAGDNEQF
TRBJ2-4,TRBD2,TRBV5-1,ASSTGLAVAKNIQY
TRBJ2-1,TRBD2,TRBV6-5,ASSYSAGDLYNEQF
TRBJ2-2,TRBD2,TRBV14,ASSQISGTITGELF
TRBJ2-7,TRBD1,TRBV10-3,AISSGTGDYEQY
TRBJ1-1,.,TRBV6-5,ASRTSMNTEAF
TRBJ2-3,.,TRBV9,ASSVGGNTGTDTQY
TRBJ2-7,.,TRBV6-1,ASSEVHVAPEQY
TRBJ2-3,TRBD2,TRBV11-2,ASSFSSGRGTDTQY
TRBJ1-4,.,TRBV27,ASSLLGLTTNEKLF
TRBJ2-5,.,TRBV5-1,ARRETQY
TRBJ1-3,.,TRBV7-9,ASSSGGSRSGNTIY
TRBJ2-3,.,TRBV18,ASSPPGGDTQY
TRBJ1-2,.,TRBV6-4,ASSYDERGGGYT
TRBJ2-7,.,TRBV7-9,ASSFGSSDEQY
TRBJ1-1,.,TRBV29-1,SVQRGGTEAF
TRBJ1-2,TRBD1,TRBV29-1,SATIPGQGYGYT
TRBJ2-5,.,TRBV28,ASSLLGTRGETQY